This TCR beta chain was profiled in a study of blood T cells in healthy people across ages. Through a sample-barcoded 5' primer and a J-beta primer mix, a second PCR was run for about 7 to 12 cycles. Each CDR3 protein gets one entry after TCRdb re-called the 5' RACE reads with MiXCR. Of more than 700,000 distinct CDR3 sequences listed, about 46% are singletons. This CDR3 spans 17 amino acids. The germline gives CDR1 MGHDK, CDR2 SYGVNS. Trimming at V came to 1 base and at J to 5 bases, leaving 10 bases not matched to a gene. The TCR sequence derives from a man older than 75 in good health. The sample was blood. The chain recombines TRBV25-1 with TRBJ2-3; 9 bases fit TRBD1. The CDR3 region is CASSEFGTGLYQDTQYF. The CDR3 coding sequence is TGTGCCAGCAGTGAATTCGGGACAGGGCTTTATCAAGATACGCAGTATTTT.